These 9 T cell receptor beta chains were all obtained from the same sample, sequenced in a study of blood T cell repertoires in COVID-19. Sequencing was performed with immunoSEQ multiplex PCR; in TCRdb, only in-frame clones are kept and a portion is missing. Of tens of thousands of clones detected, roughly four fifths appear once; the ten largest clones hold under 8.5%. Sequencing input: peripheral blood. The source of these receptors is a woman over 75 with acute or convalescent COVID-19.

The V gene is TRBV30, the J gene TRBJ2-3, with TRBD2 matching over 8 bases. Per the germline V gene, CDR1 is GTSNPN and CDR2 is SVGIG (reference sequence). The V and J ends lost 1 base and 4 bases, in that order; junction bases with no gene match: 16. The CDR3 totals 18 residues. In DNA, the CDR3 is TGTGCCTGGAGTGAAGGGCCGGTGGGACTAGTTCGTTCAGATACGCAGTATTTT. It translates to CAWSEGPVGLVRSDTQYF.

The DNA of the CDR3 is TGTGCCAGCCACCGTACTAGCACAGATACGCAGTATTTT. It translates to CASHRTSTDTQYF. This rearrangement joins TRBV12-3 or TRBV12-4 to TRBJ2-3; D remains unclear. V lost 8 bases and J lost 0, with 9 bases in between. This CDR3 is 13 amino acids long.

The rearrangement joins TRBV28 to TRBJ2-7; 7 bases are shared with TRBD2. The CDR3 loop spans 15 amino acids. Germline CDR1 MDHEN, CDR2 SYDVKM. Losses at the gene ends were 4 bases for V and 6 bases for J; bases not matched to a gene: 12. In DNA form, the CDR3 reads TGTGCCAGCAGTTCGGCCCGGACTAGGGGTTCCGAGCAGTACTTC. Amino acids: CASSSARTRGSEQYF.

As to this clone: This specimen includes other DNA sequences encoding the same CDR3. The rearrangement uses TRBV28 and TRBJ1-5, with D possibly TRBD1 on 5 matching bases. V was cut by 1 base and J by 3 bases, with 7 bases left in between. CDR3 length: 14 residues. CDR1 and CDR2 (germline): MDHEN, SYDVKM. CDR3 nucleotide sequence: TGTGCCAGCAGTTTATCAGGGTTCAATCAGCCCCAGCATTTT. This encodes CASSLSGFNQPQHF. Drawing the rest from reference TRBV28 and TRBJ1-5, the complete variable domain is DVKVTQSSRYLVKRTGEKVFLECVQDMDHENMFWYRQDPGLGLRLIYFSYDVKMKEKGDIPEGYSVSREKKERFSLILESASTNQTSMYLCASSLSGFNQPQHFGDGTRLSIL.

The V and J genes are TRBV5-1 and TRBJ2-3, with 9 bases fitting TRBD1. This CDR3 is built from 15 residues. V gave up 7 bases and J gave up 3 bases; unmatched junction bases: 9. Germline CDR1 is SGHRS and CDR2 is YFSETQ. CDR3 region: CASGTQGAGTDTQYF. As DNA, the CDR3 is TGCGCCAGCGGCACACAGGGGGCAGGGACAGATACGCAGTATTTT.

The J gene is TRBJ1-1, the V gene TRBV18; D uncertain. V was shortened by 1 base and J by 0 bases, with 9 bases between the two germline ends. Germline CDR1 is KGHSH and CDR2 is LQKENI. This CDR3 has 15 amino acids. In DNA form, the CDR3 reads TGTGCCAGCTCACCACGTGAGGCAATGAACACTGAAGCTTTCTTT. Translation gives CASSPREAMNTEAFF.

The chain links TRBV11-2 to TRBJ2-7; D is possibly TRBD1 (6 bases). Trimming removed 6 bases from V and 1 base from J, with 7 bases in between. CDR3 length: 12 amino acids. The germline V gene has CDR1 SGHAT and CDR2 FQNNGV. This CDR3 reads CASSQGSYEQYF. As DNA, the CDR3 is TGTGCCAGCAGTCAGGGGTCCTACGAGCAGTACTTC.

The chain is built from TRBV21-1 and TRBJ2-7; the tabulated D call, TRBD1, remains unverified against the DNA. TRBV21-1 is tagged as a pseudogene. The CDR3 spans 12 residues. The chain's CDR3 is CASQAGHYEQYF. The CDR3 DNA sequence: TGTGCCAGCCAGGCAGGCCACTACGAGCAGTACTTC.

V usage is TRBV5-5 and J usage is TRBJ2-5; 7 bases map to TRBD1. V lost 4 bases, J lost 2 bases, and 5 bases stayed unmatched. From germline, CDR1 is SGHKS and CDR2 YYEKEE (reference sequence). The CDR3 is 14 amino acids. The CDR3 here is CASSQKQGQETQYF. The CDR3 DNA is TGTGCCAGCAGCCAAAAACAGGGGCAAGAGACCCAGTACTTC.